This entry lists 2 T cell receptor beta chains sequenced from one sample in a study of blood T cells in healthy people across ages. A second roughly 6 to 11 cycle PCR used barcoded and J-beta primers. One entry per CDR3 protein results from TCRdb running MiXCR on the 5' RACE reads. The sample records roughly 1.5 million distinct CDR3 sequences, roughly two fifths being singletons. Source material: blood. The receptors come from a woman aged 18-35 years in good health.

The chain has TRBV18 and TRBJ2-3, with no clear D. V shed 2 bases and J shed 4 bases, with 4 bases lying between them. CDR1 is KGHSH, CDR2 LQKENI, per germline. The CDR3 spans 12 residues. The CDR3 loop reads CASSPDPDTQYF. The DNA for the CDR3 is TGTGCCAGCTCACCAGACCCAGATACGCAGTATTTT.

This clonotype came up a few times. This chain links TRBV2 with TRBJ2-5, with 14 bases lining up with TRBD2. The CDR3 runs to 14 residues. The V gene end was trimmed by 8 bases and the J gene end by 5 bases; junction bases not matched to a gene: 4. The germline CDR1 and CDR2 sequences are SNHLY and FYNNEI. DNA for the CDR3: TGTGCCAGCTCGGGACTAGCGGGGGTTGAGACCCAGTACTTC. This codes for CASSGLAGVETQYF.